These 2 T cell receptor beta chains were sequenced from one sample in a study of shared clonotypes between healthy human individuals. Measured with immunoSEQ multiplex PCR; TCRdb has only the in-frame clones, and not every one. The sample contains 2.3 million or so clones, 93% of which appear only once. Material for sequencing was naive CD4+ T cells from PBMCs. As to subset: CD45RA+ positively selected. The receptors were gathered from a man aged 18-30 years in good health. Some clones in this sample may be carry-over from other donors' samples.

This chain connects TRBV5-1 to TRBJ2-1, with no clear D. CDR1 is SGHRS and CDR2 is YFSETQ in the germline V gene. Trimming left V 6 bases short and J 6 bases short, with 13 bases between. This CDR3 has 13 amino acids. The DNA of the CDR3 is TGCGCCAGCATGGTGAGTGTGGGCAATGAGCAGTTCTTC. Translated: CASMVSVGNEQFF.

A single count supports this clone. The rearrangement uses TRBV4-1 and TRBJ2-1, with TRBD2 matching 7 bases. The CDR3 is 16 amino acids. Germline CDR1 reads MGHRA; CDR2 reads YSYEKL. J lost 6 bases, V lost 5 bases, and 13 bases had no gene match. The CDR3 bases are TGCGCCAGCAGCACCCGGCGGGGGAGTATCGTCAATGAGCAGTTCTTC. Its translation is CASSTRRGSIVNEQFF.